Below are 27 T cell receptor beta chains sequenced from a single sample in a study of T cell changes during pregnancy in multiple sclerosis. Some clones are missing from TCRdb's copy, which holds only in-frame ones; the method was immunoSEQ multiplex PCR. The data contain roughly 50,000 clones, around 92% of them seen just once; the ten biggest clones take up around 0.25%. Sequencing used CD4+ T cells from peripheral blood mononuclear cells, obtained in the third trimester of pregnancy. Every receptor here comes from a female donor with multiple sclerosis, enrolled in a pregnancy study.

In nucleotides, the CDR3 is TGTGCCAGCAGCTTAGATGTGGGACAGGGTGTTTCCCAGTACTTC. Its translation: CASSLDVGQGVSQYF. The V call is TRBV11-2, the J call TRBJ2-5, with 9 bases fitting TRBD1. Germline CDR1 SGHAT, CDR2 FQNNGV. V was pared by 0 bases and J by 9 bases, with 8 bases of the junction left unmatched. The CDR3 has 15 amino acids.

The chain recombines TRBV7-2 with TRBJ2-7, with a possible D match to TRBD2 (5 bases). Germline CDR1 is SGHTA and CDR2 is FQGNSA. The germline V and J ends were trimmed by 7 bases and 3 bases, with 16 bases remaining between them. The CDR3 length is 14 residues. DNA of the CDR3: TGTGCCAGCACCTTCGGAGGCCTAAGCTACGAGCAGTACTTC. Translated, it gives CASTFGGLSYEQYF.

The chain joins TRBV7-6 to TRBJ1-1, with 7 nucleotides matching TRBD1. Losses at the gene ends were 2 bases for V and 4 bases for J; bases not matched to a gene: 7. The CDR3 is 15 amino acids. Germline V gene data show CDR1 as SGHVS and CDR2 as FNYEAQ. The CDR3 region has the DNA TGTGCCAGCAGCTTATTAGAGGGGGCAATCACTGAAGCTTTCTTT. As protein: CASSLLEGAITEAFF.

The chain uses TRBV11-3 and TRBJ2-1; TRBD1 matches at 9 bases. The junction had 12 bases not matched to a gene; V was cut back by 5 bases and J by 7 bases. This CDR3 region has 16 residues. CDR1 and CDR2 from the germline V gene are SGHNT and YENEEA. The CDR3 region is CASSRFPGTGLNEQFF. Here the CDR3 DNA reads TGTGCCAGCAGCCGATTTCCCGGGACAGGGCTTAATGAGCAGTTCTTC.

The chain is built from TRBV7-9 and TRBJ2-1; the D gene is possibly TRBD2 (6 bases). V was trimmed by 8 bases and J by 5 bases, leaving 19 bases between them. From germline, CDR1 is SEHNR and CDR2 FQNEAQ (reference sequence). The CDR3 is 15 amino acids. The CDR3 coding sequence is TGTGCCAGCCGCCTCGTCCTCGGAGGGAACAATGAGCAGTTCTTC. Translation: CASRLVLGGNNEQFF.

The chain is built from TRBV5-5 and TRBJ1-4, with D perhaps matching TRBD1 (5 bases). The CDR3 sequence is 15 residues long. V was clipped by 0 bases and J by 8 bases, with 14 bases between them. The V gene's germline CDR1 is SGHKS and CDR2 YYEKEE (reference sequence). In nucleotides, the CDR3 is TGTGCCAGCAGCTTGGGGGGCCCTTCTCCCGAAAAACTGTTTTTT. Translated: CASSLGGPSPEKLFF. Using reference TRBV5-5 and TRBJ1-4 for the parts outside the CDR3, the full variable domain is DAGVTQSPTHLIKTRGQQVTLRCSPISGHKSVSWYQQVLGQGPQFIFQYYEKEERGRGNFPDRFSARQFPNYSSELNVNALLLGDSALYLCASSLGGPSPEKLFFGSGTQLSVL.

In its sample, this clone was seen once. The chain uses TRBV2 and TRBJ1-5; D unresolved. Germline loops: CDR1 SNHLY, CDR2 FYNNEI. This CDR3 is built from 15 residues. The V and J ends lost 3 bases and 5 bases respectively, with 14 bases between them. CDR3 in amino acids: CASSDWVAGYQPQHF. For the CDR3, the DNA is TGTGCCAGCAGTGATTGGGTGGCGGGATATCAGCCCCAGCATTTT.

The J gene is TRBJ2-7, the V gene TRBV7-2, with TRBD2 matching 13 bases. Trimming removed 0 bases from V and 6 bases from J; junction bases left unmatched: 2. The CDR3 contains 15 residues. Per germline, CDR1 SGHTA and CDR2 FQGNSA. CDR3 region: CASSLARLAGGEQYF. The DNA of the CDR3 is TGTGCCAGCAGCTTAGCCCGACTAGCGGGAGGCGAGCAGTACTTC. The full variable domain, rest sourced from reference TRBV7-2 and TRBJ2-7, is GAGVSQSPSNKVTEKGKDVELRCDPISGHTALYWYRQSLGQGLEFLIYFQGNSAPDKSGLPSDRFSAERTGGSVSTLTIQRTQQEDSAVYLCASSLARLAGGEQYFGPGTRLTVT.

The CDR3 loop is CASSLVTSGGISSYNEQFF. CDR3 sequence (DNA): TGCGCCAGCAGCTTGGTAACTAGCGGGGGGATAAGCTCCTACAATGAGCAGTTCTTC. This chain joins TRBV5-1 and TRBJ2-1; 12 positions match TRBD2. The CDR3 extends over 19 amino acids. J gave up 0 bases and V 0 bases, and 7 bases lay outside the gene matches. CDR1 and CDR2 from the germline V gene are SGHRS and YFSETQ.

The rearrangement uses TRBV19 and TRBJ1-1; D unclear. Trimming removed 7 bases at V and 0 bases at J, with 9 bases between. Per germline, CDR1 LNHDA and CDR2 SQIVND (reference sequence). The length of the CDR3 is 13 residues. CDR3 loop: CASKSDLNTEAFF. The CDR3 region has the DNA TGTGCCAGTAAGAGCGATTTGAACACTGAAGCTTTCTTT.

The gene calls are TRBV5-1 and TRBJ2-3; D perhaps matches TRBD2 (5 bases). The germline gives CDR1 SGHRS, CDR2 YFSETQ. This CDR3 is 15 amino acids long. Trimming shortened V by 4 bases and J by 4 bases, and 16 bases separated the two germline ends. The CDR3: CASSRGGVEPDTQYF. CDR3 nucleotides: TGCGCCAGCAGCCGGGGTGGAGTTGAGCCAGATACGCAGTATTTT.

V and J are TRBV13 and TRBJ2-5, with D perhaps matching TRBD1 (6 bases). CDR3 length: 14 amino acids. V was pared by 5 bases and J by 4 bases, with 14 bases between. The germline gives CDR1 PRHDT, CDR2 FYEKMQ (reference sequence). The CDR3 protein is CASSARGGGETQYF. Here the CDR3 DNA reads TGTGCCAGCAGCGCTCGAGGGGGTGGAGAGACCCAGTACTTC.

This chain uses TRBV19 with TRBJ2-7; D perhaps matches TRBD2 (6 bases). This CDR3 is built from 14 residues. In germline, CDR1 is LNHDA, CDR2 SQIVND (reference sequence). V lost 4 bases and J lost 7, with 17 bases in between. The CDR3: CASSSREAAWEQYF. The CDR3 DNA sequence: TGTGCCAGTAGTAGCAGGGAGGCAGCCTGGGAGCAGTACTTC.

The CDR3 sequence is CASRTGQGMNTEAFF. CDR3 nucleotides: TGTGCCAGTAGGACAGGACAGGGCATGAACACTGAAGCTTTCTTT. The chain couples TRBV19 to TRBJ1-1; 8 bases are a match to TRBD1. Germline CDR1 reads LNHDA; CDR2 reads SQIVND (reference sequence). The CDR3 has 15 amino acids. The V gene end was trimmed by 6 bases and the J gene end by 0 bases; junction bases not matched to a gene: 6.

CDR3 DNA sequence: TGTGCCAGCAGCTTACGAGCGGGGACGGGAAATGAGCAGTTCTTC. This sequence encodes CASSLRAGTGNEQFF. The V gene is TRBV7-3, the J gene TRBJ2-1; 7 positions match TRBD2. This CDR3 contains 15 residues. Germline-derived CDR1 and CDR2 are SGHTA and FQGTGA. Trimming cost V 2 bases and J 7 bases; bases outside gene matches: 8.

The V gene is TRBV2, the J gene TRBJ1-6; 7 bases line up with TRBD1. Germline trimming cut 5 bases from V and 10 bases from J; bases unmatched to any gene: 11. The CDR3 length is 15 residues. Germline lookup yields CDR1 SNHLY and CDR2 FYNNEI. CDR3: CASSYDRAINSPLHF. The DNA of the CDR3 is TGTGCCAGCAGTTACGACAGGGCCATAAACTCACCCCTCCACTTT.

The V and J genes are TRBV27 and TRBJ1-2; weak D call: TRBD1 (5 bases). This CDR3 contains 13 residues. Germline lookup yields CDR1 MNHEY and CDR2 SMNVEV (reference sequence). The germline V and J ends were trimmed by 5 bases and 14 bases, with 21 bases remaining between them. CDR3 region: CASSARGEGSWTF. The DNA of the CDR3 is TGTGCCAGCAGTGCCCGGGGGGAGGGCAGTTGGACCTTC.

This clone showed up just a few times. The rearrangement joins TRBV7-6 to TRBJ1-1; D possibly corresponds to TRBD1 (6 bases). The CDR3 sequence is 13 residues long. V shed 4 bases and J shed 3 bases, with 9 bases lying between them. The germline V gene encodes CDR1 SGHVS and CDR2 FNYEAQ. CDR3 residues: CASSSRGDTEAFF. CDR3 DNA: TGTGCCAGCAGCTCCAGGGGCGACACTGAAGCTTTCTTT.

The chain is built from TRBV28 and TRBJ2-7; the D is unclear. The V end lost 4 bases, the J end lost 9 bases, and 16 bases lay between the germline ends. The germline V gene has CDR1 MDHEN and CDR2 SYDVKM. This CDR3 has 13 residues. CDR3 loop: CASSSSVPPGQYF. The CDR3 region has the DNA TGTGCCAGCAGTTCCTCCGTCCCTCCCGGGCAGTACTTC. The variable domain in full, completed from reference TRBV28 and TRBJ2-7, reads DVKVTQSSRYLVKRTGEKVFLECVQDMDHENMFWYRQDPGLGLRLIYFSYDVKMKEKGDIPEGYSVSREKKERFSLILESASTNQTSMYLCASSSSVPPGQYFGPGTRLTVT.

In its sample, this clone was seen once. The chain uses TRBV11-3 and TRBJ2-3, with 9 positions matching TRBD1. Per the germline V gene, CDR1 is SGHNT and CDR2 is YENEEA. The CDR3 totals 15 residues. V lost 4 bases, J lost 1 base, and 3 bases stayed unmatched. The DNA for the CDR3 is TGTGCCAGCAGCTACCGGACAGGGGGCACAGATACGCAGTATTTT. Translated, it gives CASSYRTGGTDTQYF.

The chain employs TRBV19 and TRBJ1-1, with D perhaps TRBD1 (6 bases). V lost 5 bases and J lost 6, with 25 bases in between. The CDR3 runs 17 residues. Germline V gives CDR1 LNHDA, CDR2 SQIVND (reference sequence). The CDR3 DNA reads TGTGCCAGTAGTCCCAGAATGCCTAATCAAGGGGGGGCTGAAGCTTTCTTT. The encoded protein is CASSPRMPNQGGAEAFF.

CDR3 region: CASSVGGGGSNEQFF. DNA of the CDR3: TGTGCCAGCAGCGTAGGTGGCGGGGGGAGCAATGAGCAGTTCTTC. The rearrangement joins TRBV9 to TRBJ2-1, with 8 positions matching TRBD2. CDR1 SGDLS and CDR2 YYNGEE come from the germline V gene. With V trimmed by 0 bases and J by 6 bases, 5 bases remained unmatched. The CDR3 is 15 residues long.

The chain joins TRBV28 to TRBJ2-7; 16 bases match TRBD2. V gave up 7 bases and J gave up 9 bases; unmatched junction bases: 12. The CDR3 is 16 amino acids. CDR1 MDHEN and CDR2 SYDVKM come from the germline V gene. CDR3 DNA: TGTGCCAGCACCACCTCCGGGACTAGCGGGAGGGCCAGGCAGTACTTC. The encoded protein is CASTTSGTSGRARQYF.

The CDR3 protein is CASTRTDQPQHF. Written as DNA, the CDR3 is TGTGCCAGCACCAGGACAGATCAGCCCCAGCATTTT. The chain is built from TRBV6-1 and TRBJ1-5; a weak D match, TRBD1 (6 bases). The V and J ends lost 7 bases and 5 bases respectively, with 9 bases between them. Germline assignment: CDR1 MNHNS and CDR2 SASEGT. This CDR3 is 12 amino acids long.

J is TRBJ2-1 and V is TRBV7-6; 10 nucleotides align to TRBD2. The CDR3 extends over 14 amino acids. Per the germline V gene, CDR1 is SGHVS and CDR2 is FNYEAQ. Trimming removed 4 bases from V and 9 bases from J; junction bases left unmatched: 6. This CDR3 is CASSSAGGRSEQFF. CDR3 nucleotide sequence: TGTGCCAGCAGCTCAGCGGGGGGGAGAAGTGAGCAGTTCTTC. The whole variable domain, filled in from reference TRBV7-6 and TRBJ2-1, reads GAGVSQSPRYKVTKRGQDVALRCDPISGHVSLYWYRQALGQGPEFLTYFNYEAQQDKSGLPNDRFSAERPEGSISTLTIQRTEQRDSAMYRCASSSAGGRSEQFFGPGTRLTVL.

The V gene is TRBV18, the J gene TRBJ1-1; maybe TRBD1 (5 bases). In germline, CDR1 is KGHSH, CDR2 LQKENI. The V and J ends lost 4 bases and 4 bases respectively, with 10 bases between them. CDR3 length: 13 residues. CDR3 protein: CASSRVGVTEAFF. DNA of the CDR3: TGTGCCAGCTCACGAGTAGGGGTCACTGAAGCTTTCTTT.

This clone was observed once. The rearrangement joins TRBV5-3 to TRBJ2-1; perhaps TRBD1 as D (6 bases). TRBV5-3 is filed as an ORF, its function uncertain. This CDR3 has 12 residues. Trimming removed 4 bases from V and 7 bases from J, with 9 bases in between. The CDR3 region has the DNA TGTGCCAGAAGCAAGGACAGTAATGAGCAGTTCTTC. As protein: CARSKDSNEQFF.